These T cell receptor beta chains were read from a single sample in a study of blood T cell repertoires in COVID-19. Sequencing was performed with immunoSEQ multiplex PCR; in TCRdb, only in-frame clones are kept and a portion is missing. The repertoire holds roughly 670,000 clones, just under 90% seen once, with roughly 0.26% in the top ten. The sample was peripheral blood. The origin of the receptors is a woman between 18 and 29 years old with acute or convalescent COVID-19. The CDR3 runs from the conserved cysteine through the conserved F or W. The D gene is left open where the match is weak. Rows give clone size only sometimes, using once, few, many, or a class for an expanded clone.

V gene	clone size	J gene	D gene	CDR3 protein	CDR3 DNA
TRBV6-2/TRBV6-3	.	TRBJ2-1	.	CASSLAVASEQFF	TGTGCCAGCAGTTTAGCCGTCGCGAGTGAGCAGTTCTTC
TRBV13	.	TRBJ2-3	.	CASSQGGSDTQYF	TGTGCCAGCAGCCAAGGAGGATCAGATACGCAGTATTTT
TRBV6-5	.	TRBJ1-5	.	CASSYGPRGSQHF	TGTGCCAGCAGTTACGGACCTCGGGGATCCCAGCATTTT
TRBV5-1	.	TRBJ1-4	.	CASSLTLSGGYLSNEKLFF	TGCGCCAGCAGCTTGACCCTTAGTGGAGGGTATCTATCCAATGAAAAACTGTTTTTT
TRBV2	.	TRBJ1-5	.	CASSPSWGSNQPQHF	TGTGCCAGCAGCCCCAGTTGGGGCTCTAATCAGCCCCAGCATTTT
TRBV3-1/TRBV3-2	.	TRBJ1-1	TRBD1	CASSPPRGQGTEAFF	TGTGCCAGCAGCCCCCCCAGGGGGCAGGGTACTGAAGCTTTCTTT
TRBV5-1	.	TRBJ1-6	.	CASSEPDRSPNSPLHF	TGCGCCAGCAGCGAGCCGGACAGATCCCCAAATTCACCCCTCCACTTT
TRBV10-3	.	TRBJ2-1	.	CAISLQGPYNEQFF	TGTGCCATCAGTTTACAGGGACCCTACAATGAGCAGTTCTTC
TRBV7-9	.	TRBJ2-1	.	CASSRGTVEYIEQFF	TGTGCCAGCAGCCGCGGGACGGTGGAGTATATTGAGCAGTTCTTC
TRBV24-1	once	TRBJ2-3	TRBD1	CATSAIGGQYTDTQYF	TGTGCCACCAGTGCAATTGGGGGACAGTACACAGATACGCAGTATTTT
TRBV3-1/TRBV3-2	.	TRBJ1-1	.	CASSLSGGSSEAFF	TGTGCCAGCAGCCTTTCGGGGGGTAGCTCTGAAGCTTTCTTT
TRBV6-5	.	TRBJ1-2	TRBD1	CASSSPRDRGHYGYTF	TGTGCCAGCAGTTCCCCCCGGGACAGGGGACACTATGGCTACACCTTC